This TCR beta chain is from a study of Graves' ophthalmopathy and Graves' hyperthyroidism. This clonotype has a handful of counts. This could be a read error, since a much larger clone is one nucleotide away. It is likely a read error, because the conserved phenylalanine at the end of the CDR3 is missing. CDR3 regions of TCR beta were amplified from RNA transcripts. RT-PCR in the first round used HTBI primers; a second-round multiplex PCR followed. TCRdb used MiXCR to reprocess the multiplex PCR reads, holding one entry per CDR3 protein. Of about 420,000 distinct CDR3 sequences in the sample, roughly 21% were seen once. Aged 18 to 65, hyperthyroidism patients had new diagnoses of under 2 months' duration. The CDR3 runs to 13 residues. With V trimmed by 5 bases and J by 10 bases, 9 bases remained unmatched. The germline V gene encodes CDR1 SNHLY and CDR2 FYNNEI.

The sequenced sample consisted of peripheral blood. V usage is TRBV2 and J usage is TRBJ1-1; TRBD1 matches at 8 bases. This receptor was obtained from a woman aged 18-29 years with stable Graves' hyperthyroidism. In DNA form, the CDR3 reads TGTGCCAGCAGTCCCCCCAGGGGGCATGGAGCTTTCCTT. It codes for CASSPPRGHGAFL.